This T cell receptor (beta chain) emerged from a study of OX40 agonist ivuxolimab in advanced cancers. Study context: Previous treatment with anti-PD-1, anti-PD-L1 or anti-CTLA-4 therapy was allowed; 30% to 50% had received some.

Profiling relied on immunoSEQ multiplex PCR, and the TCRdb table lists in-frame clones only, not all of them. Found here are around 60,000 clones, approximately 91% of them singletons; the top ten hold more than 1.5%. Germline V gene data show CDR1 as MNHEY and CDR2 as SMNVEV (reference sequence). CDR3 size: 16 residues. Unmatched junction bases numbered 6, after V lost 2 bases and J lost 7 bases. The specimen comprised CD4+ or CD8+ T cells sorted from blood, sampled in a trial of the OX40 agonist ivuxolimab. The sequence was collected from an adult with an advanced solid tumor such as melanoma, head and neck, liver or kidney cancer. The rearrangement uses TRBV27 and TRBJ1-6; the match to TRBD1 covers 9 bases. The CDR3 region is CASSLGPGTGNSPLHF. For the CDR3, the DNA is TGTGCCAGCAGTTTAGGCCCTGGGACAGGGAATTCACCCCTCCACTTT.